This TCR beta chain was observed in a study of post-analysis software for immune sequencing data. Turning to the study itself: Both relapsing-remitting and secondary progressive multiple sclerosis featured among the disease courses, as did progressive-relapsing multiple sclerosis. Study observations and caveats: The study found TRBV5-6, TRBV5-1 and TRBV20-1 among about five TRBV segments more frequent in patients than controls. By F measure, samples from a shared preparation batch strongly co-clustered. Controls showed significantly higher normalized Chao1 diversity than did multiple sclerosis patients.

The CDR3 extends over 14 amino acids. The germline V and J ends were trimmed by 5 bases and 5 bases, with 12 bases remaining between them. As for this clonotype: The antigen is not known.

Unique molecular identifiers tagged the TCR beta cDNA libraries. About 500,000 cDNA molecules came from approximately 1 to 10 million T cells. In TCRdb, the PCR reads were re-called with MiXCR into one record per CDR3 protein. The sample contains about 200,000 distinct CDR3 sequences, 25% to 30% of which appear only once. The sample was blood. The chain has TRBV12-3 or TRBV12-4 and TRBJ1-4; D call uncertain. The receptor's source is a girl aged 2-17 years with multiple sclerosis. Here the CDR3 reads CASSVGAPNEKLFF. Written as DNA, the CDR3 is TGTGCCAGCAGTGTGGGTGCCCCGAATGAAAAACTGTTTTTT.